This passage covers 29 T cell receptor beta chains from one sample sequenced in a study of beta chain features in type 1 diabetes. What these receptors recognize is not known. Expressed TCRB transcripts were sequenced after all isolated RNA was converted to cDNA. Using immunoSEQ multiplex PCR, the repertoire was profiled, and TCRdb retains in-frame clones only, with some absent. The sample carries 200,000 to 300,000 clones, roughly a tenth recorded once. Points from the study as a whole: A moderate, significant TCRB CDR3 shortening appeared in type 1 diabetes across four CD4+ subsets.

Material: naive CD4+ T cells from blood. The receptors were gathered from a man aged 25 to 45 with type 1 diabetes.

This clone was detected a few times. The chain is built from TRBV30 and TRBJ2-7, with 7 nucleotides matching TRBD2. CDR3 length equals 15 residues. Germline CDR1 and CDR2: GTSNPN and SVGIG (reference sequence). V was pared by 3 bases and J by 2 bases, with 10 bases of the junction left unmatched. CDR3 DNA: TGTGCCTGGAGAATAGCGGGCGTGTCCCCCTACGAGCAGTACTTC. Translating gives CAWRIAGVSPYEQYF.

This chain links TRBV2 with TRBJ1-1, with TRBD1 matching over 7 bases. Germline V gives CDR1 SNHLY, CDR2 FYNNEI. The CDR3 is 14 amino acids. Trimming removed 7 bases from V and 1 base from J; junction bases left unmatched: 6. CDR3 DNA: TGTGCCAGCATGCCAGACAGGGCGAACACTGAAGCTTTCTTT. This gives the protein CASMPDRANTEAFF. The full variable domain, in which reference TRBV2 and TRBJ1-1 provide the parts outside the CDR3, is EPEVTQTPSHQVTQMGQEVILRCVPISNHLYFYWYRQILGQKVEFLVSFYNNEISEKSEIFDDQFSVERPDGSNFTLKIRSTKLEDSAMYFCASMPDRANTEAFFGQGTRLTVV.

The chain joins TRBV29-1 to TRBJ2-3, with TRBD2 matching 12 bases. The CDR3 is made up of 14 amino acids. Germline values: CDR1 SQVTM, CDR2 ANQGSEA. V lost 1 base to trimming and J lost 6 bases; unmatched junction nucleotides: 2. In nucleotides, the CDR3 is TGCAGCGTTGAAGCCGGGACTAGCGGGGATACGCAGTATTTT. Translation: CSVEAGTSGDTQYF.

This clone has only a few counts. The chain joins TRBV18 to TRBJ2-5; TRBD2 aligns across 8 bases. The CDR3 is 15 amino acids. Germline-derived CDR1 and CDR2 are KGHSH and LQKENI. Trimming took 2 bases from V and 4 from J; bases not matched to a gene: 6. The CDR3 is CASSPGSGGRETQYF. DNA of the CDR3: TGTGCCAGCTCACCAGGCAGCGGGGGTCGAGAGACCCAGTACTTC.

This clone was detected only a few times. V is TRBV5-1 and J is TRBJ2-3; no reliable D call. The CDR3 length is 12 residues. V lost 0 bases and J 5 bases, leaving 4 bases between the germline ends. The germline V gene encodes CDR1 SGHRS and CDR2 YFSETQ. Written as DNA, the CDR3 is TGCGCCAGCAGCTTGGGTCGAGATACGCAGTATTTT. It is translated as CASSLGRDTQYF.

This sequence joins TRBV18 and TRBJ1-1, with D possibly matching TRBD1 (5 bases). V lost 3 bases and J lost 5, with 16 bases in between. The CDR3 totals 15 residues. Looked up from germline, CDR1 is KGHSH and CDR2 is LQKENI. CDR3 bases: TGTGCCAGCTCACCCTCTGGGCAGGGCGGTACTGAAGCTTTCTTT. As protein: CASSPSGQGGTEAFF.

The chain combines TRBV5-1 with TRBJ2-6; 7 bases are shared with TRBD2. This CDR3 region has 15 residues. Germline V lookup: CDR1 SGHRS, CDR2 YFSETQ. V was pared by 3 bases and J by 0 bases, with 0 bases of the junction left unmatched. CDR3 protein: CASSWGGSGANVLTF. The DNA for the CDR3 is TGCGCCAGCAGCTGGGGGGGCTCTGGGGCCAACGTCCTGACTTTC.

The chain recombines TRBV6-5 with TRBJ1-2; 7 positions agree with TRBD1. The CDR3 is 15 residues long. In germline, CDR1 is MNHEY, CDR2 SVGAGI. V trimming: 4 bases; J trimming: 7 bases; junction bases outside the gene matches: 12. The CDR3 DNA sequence: TGTGCCAGCAGTTCTGAGACAGGGAGAGTTTCTGGCTACACCTTC. As protein: CASSSETGRVSGYTF.

This clone was found a few times. The V and J genes are TRBV7-9 and TRBJ2-5, with D possibly matching TRBD2 (5 bases). Germline V lookup: CDR1 SEHNR, CDR2 FQNEAQ (reference sequence). The length of the CDR3 is 14 residues. V was cut by 5 bases and J by 4 bases, with 14 bases left in between. DNA for the CDR3: TGTGCCAGCAGCATCGACTTGGAGGCAGAGACCCAGTACTTC. Amino acid sequence: CASSIDLEAETQYF.

The genes are TRBV11-2 and TRBJ2-7, with TRBD1 as a possible D gene (5 bases). V was pared by 3 bases and J by 0 bases, with 6 bases between. CDR3 length equals 13 residues. Per germline, CDR1 SGHAT and CDR2 FQNNGV. The CDR3 DNA reads TGTGCCAGCAGCTTTGGACACTCCTACGAGCAGTACTTC. Its translation is CASSFGHSYEQYF.

In its sample, this clone was seen a few times. The chain links TRBV6-6 to TRBJ1-4; D perhaps matches TRBD1 (6 bases). V was cut by 2 bases and J by 8 bases, with 12 bases left in between. Germline CDR1 reads MNHNY; CDR2 reads SVGAGI (reference sequence). The CDR3 has 14 residues. This CDR3 reads CASSYPGRGEKLFF. Written as DNA, the CDR3 is TGTGCCAGCAGTTACCCAGGCAGGGGCGAAAAACTGTTTTTT.

J is TRBJ1-1 and V is TRBV5-1; D is perhaps TRBD1 (5 bases). Germline V gives CDR1 SGHRS, CDR2 YFSETQ. The germline V and J ends were trimmed by 0 bases and 5 bases, with 11 bases remaining between them. The CDR3 loop spans 14 amino acids. In DNA, the CDR3 is TGCGCCAGCAGCTTGGATGGGGGGAAGACTGAAGCTTTCTTT. As protein: CASSLDGGKTEAFF.

This clone was seen only once. The chain recombines TRBV18 with TRBJ1-1; 7 bases fit TRBD1. V shed 3 bases, J shed 5 bases, and the junction held 3 bases outside the gene matches. The germline gives CDR1 KGHSH, CDR2 LQKENI. CDR3 length: 13 amino acids. CDR3 sequence reads: CASSPGQKTEAFF. In DNA form, the CDR3 reads TGTGCCAGCTCACCGGGACAGAAGACTGAAGCTTTCTTT. The full variable domain, rest sourced from reference TRBV18 and TRBJ1-1, is NAGVMQNPRHLVRRRGQEARLRCSPMKGHSHVYWYRQLPEEGLKFMVYLQKENIIDESGMPKERFSAEFPKEGPSILRIQQVVRGDSAAYFCASSPGQKTEAFFGQGTRLTVV.

The chain employs TRBV7-9 and TRBJ2-5; a weak D match, TRBD2 (7 bases). Trimming removed 7 bases at V and 1 base at J, with 13 bases between. Germline lookup yields CDR1 SEHNR and CDR2 FQNEAQ (reference sequence). The CDR3 contains 14 residues. The CDR3 spells CASTIRGGQETQYF. DNA for the CDR3: TGTGCCAGCACCATAAGGGGGGGCCAAGAGACCCAGTACTTC.

This sequence joins TRBV5-6 and TRBJ2-1, with 9 bases matching TRBD2. Germline values: CDR1 SGHDT, CDR2 YYEEEE. The J segment lost 10 bases and the V segment lost 1 base, leaving 0 bases of the junction unmatched. The CDR3 runs to 12 residues. The CDR3 loop is CASSLSGGEQFF. CDR3 DNA sequence: TGTGCCAGCAGCTTGAGCGGGGGGGAGCAGTTCTTC.

The chain combines TRBV5-1 with TRBJ2-5; 9 nucleotides agree with TRBD2. The CDR3 loop spans 16 amino acids. Germline-derived CDR1 and CDR2 are SGHRS and YFSETQ. The junction had 9 bases not matched to a gene; V was cut back by 1 base and J by 5 bases. This CDR3 is CASSLNSGGHGETQYF. The CDR3 DNA reads TGCGCCAGCAGCTTGAATAGCGGGGGCCACGGGGAGACCCAGTACTTC.

The chain employs TRBV5-1 and TRBJ2-6, with D possibly being TRBD1 (6 bases). Germline V gives CDR1 SGHRS, CDR2 YFSETQ. The CDR3 runs 16 residues. Between the trimmed V and J ends, which lost 2 bases and 0 bases, there was a span of 9 bases. Written as DNA, the CDR3 is TGCGCCAGCAGCTTCACAGGGCCCTCTGGGGCCAACGTCCTGACTTTC. Translating gives CASSFTGPSGANVLTF.

This rearrangement joins TRBV6-5 to TRBJ2-2; D gene unclear. The CDR3 length is 13 residues. CDR1 is MNHEY and CDR2 is SVGAGI in the germline V gene. The V end was cut by 2 bases, the J end by 4 bases, with 5 bases between. The CDR3 nucleotides read TGTGCCAGCAGTTACGTTATCACCGGGGAGCTGTTTTTT. As protein: CASSYVITGELFF.

This clone was seen a few times. The chain combines TRBV28 with TRBJ2-7; weak D call: TRBD1 (6 bases). Germline loops: CDR1 MDHEN, CDR2 SYDVKM. The V and J ends lost 4 bases and 4 bases respectively, with 8 bases between them. CDR3 length: 12 residues. The CDR3 region is CASSSTGYEQYF. DNA of the CDR3: TGTGCCAGCAGTTCGACAGGTTACGAGCAGTACTTC.

The rearrangement uses TRBV5-4 and TRBJ2-6; D is unresolved. The CDR3 sequence is 15 residues long. Looked up from germline, CDR1 is SGHNT and CDR2 is YYREEE (reference sequence). V lost 2 bases and J lost 0, with 6 bases in between. CDR3 nucleotide sequence: TGTGCCAGCAGCTTTTCCCGCTCTGGGGCCAACGTCCTGACTTTC. Encoded protein: CASSFSRSGANVLTF.

The chain employs TRBV7-3 and TRBJ2-1; D may be TRBD2 (7 bases). V was trimmed by 1 base and J by 0 bases, leaving 10 bases between them. The CDR3 runs 16 residues. CDR1 SGHTA and CDR2 FQGTGA come from the germline V gene. The CDR3 sequence: CASSLSGGRSYNEQFF. The CDR3 DNA follows: TGTGCCAGCAGCTTAAGCGGGGGCCGCTCCTACAATGAGCAGTTCTTC.

The chain is built from TRBV18 and TRBJ1-5; no definite D call. Trimming took off 3 bases at V and 4 bases at J, with 7 bases between the two ends. This CDR3 has 13 residues. Germline-derived CDR1 and CDR2 are KGHSH and LQKENI. CDR3 sequence: CASSPEFNQPQHF. The CDR3 nucleotides read TGTGCCAGCTCACCGGAGTTTAATCAGCCCCAGCATTTT.

This chain connects TRBV27 to TRBJ2-1; 8 bases fit TRBD1. J lost 5 bases, V lost 6 bases, and 12 bases had no gene match. CDR3 length: 16 amino acids. The germline gives CDR1 MNHEY, CDR2 SMNVEV (reference sequence). The CDR3 DNA is TGTGCCAGCAGAAGAATAACCGGGACAGGTAACAATGAGCAGTTCTTC. Its protein is CASRRITGTGNNEQFF.

The CDR3 nucleotides read TGTGCCAGCAGAGCAAGTACAGACGCTTACAATGAGCAGTTCTTC. Protein: CASRASTDAYNEQFF. J is TRBJ2-1 and V is TRBV6-1; D is unresolved. Trimming left V 6 bases short and J 4 bases short, with 16 bases between. This CDR3 has 15 amino acids. Germline CDR1 MNHNS, CDR2 SASEGT.

This clone came up a few times. The rearrangement uses TRBV19 and TRBJ1-2; D remains unclear. CDR3 length equals 13 residues. Trimming stripped 7 bases from V and 2 bases from J, with 11 bases between. The germline V gene has CDR1 LNHDA and CDR2 SQIVND (reference sequence). The CDR3 coding sequence is TGTGCCAGTACCGAGAACGCAAACTATGGCTACACCTTC. As protein: CASTENANYGYTF.

This clone occurred a few times. The chain recombines TRBV5-4 with TRBJ2-7; 10 bases are a match to TRBD2. Germline V lookup: CDR1 SGHNT, CDR2 YYREEE (reference sequence). This CDR3 comprises 15 residues. The V and J ends lost 1 base and 3 bases, in that order; junction bases with no gene match: 4. CDR3 residues: CASSLTSGVFYEQYF. CDR3 in DNA: TGTGCCAGCAGCTTGACTAGCGGGGTGTTCTACGAGCAGTACTTC. The full variable domain, with the rest looked up from reference TRBV5-4 and TRBJ2-7, is ETGVTQSPTHLIKTRGQQVTLRCSSQSGHNTVSWYQQALGQGPQFIFQYYREEENGRGNFPPRFSGLQFPNYSSELNVNALELDDSALYLCASSLTSGVFYEQYFGPGTRLTVT.

In this sample, this clone turned up a few times. The chain is built from TRBV27 and TRBJ2-3, with TRBD1 as a possible D gene (5 bases). The ends were cut back, 4 bases at V and 5 bases at J, with 13 bases in the middle. Germline lookup yields CDR1 MNHEY and CDR2 SMNVEV (reference sequence). CDR3 length equals 14 residues. CDR3 sequence (DNA): TGTGCCAGCAGTTCTCCCCTCCAGGGAGATACGCAGTATTTT. This encodes CASSSPLQGDTQYF.

This chain uses TRBV5-1 with TRBJ1-2; D perhaps matches TRBD1 (5 bases). From germline, CDR1 is SGHRS and CDR2 YFSETQ. This CDR3 has 15 amino acids. V was trimmed by 3 bases and J by 0 bases, leaving 12 bases between them. CDR3 bases: TGCGCCAGCAGCTCAACAGGATTTTCTAACTATGGCTACACCTTC. Translation gives CASSSTGFSNYGYTF.

This clone was detected a few times. The chain couples TRBV30 to TRBJ2-4; the match to TRBD1 covers 9 bases. CDR1 is GTSNPN and CDR2 is SVGIG in the germline V gene (reference sequence). Losses at the gene ends were 0 bases for V and 10 bases for J; bases not matched to a gene: 13. The CDR3 has 16 amino acids. This CDR3 reads CAWSVVRRDRATIQYF. The CDR3 DNA reads TGTGCCTGGAGTGTAGTCCGTCGGGACAGGGCCACTATTCAGTACTTC. The full variable domain, in which reference TRBV30 and TRBJ2-4 provide the parts outside the CDR3, is SQTIHQWPATLVQPVGSPLSLECTVEGTSNPNLYWYRQAAGRGLQLLFYSVGIGQISSEVPQNLSASRPQDRQFILSSKKLLLSDSGFYLCAWSVVRRDRATIQYFGAGTRLSVL.